A single sample gave rise to the 10 T cell receptor beta chains below, sequenced in a study of cytomegalovirus exposure and HLA in healthy donors. Method: immunoSEQ multiplex PCR; TCRdb's copy keeps in-frame clones and lacks some. The data hold tens of thousands of clones, with 80% to 90% observed a single time. Sequenced input: PBMCs. The receptor set was obtained from a woman aged 18-29 years in good health and CMV-seropositive.

This chain uses TRBV9 with TRBJ1-2; 7 bases match TRBD1. CDR1 and CDR2 from the germline V gene are SGDLS and YYNGEE. CDR3 length: 15 residues. Trimming removed 1 base from V and 9 bases from J; junction bases left unmatched: 12. The CDR3, as DNA: TGTGCCAGCAGCGTACGGTCAGGGGGGATTGCTAGCTACACCTTC. Translating it yields CASSVRSGGIASYTF.

This rearrangement joins TRBV6-6 to TRBJ1-3; D uncertain. V was pared by 2 bases and J by 4 bases, with 9 bases between. There are 14 residues in the CDR3. Germline values: CDR1 MNHNY, CDR2 SVGAGI (reference sequence). In nucleotides, the CDR3 is TGTGCCAGCAGTTACGAGCCAGGAGGAAACACCATATATTTT. Amino acid sequence: CASSYEPGGNTIYF.

This rearrangement joins TRBV6-6 to TRBJ2-7, with D unresolved. Looked up from germline, CDR1 is MNHNY and CDR2 is SVGAGI (reference sequence). The CDR3 sequence is 12 residues long. The ends were cut back, 7 bases at V and 2 bases at J, with 9 bases in the middle. The DNA of the CDR3 is TGTGCCAGCAAACAGTCCCCCTACGAGCAGTACTTC. This translates into CASKQSPYEQYF.

The chain carries TRBV18 and TRBJ2-2, with unresolved D. V was shortened by 3 bases and J by 5 bases, with 13 bases between the two germline ends. CDR3 size: 15 residues. CDR1 is KGHSH, CDR2 LQKENI, per germline. CDR3: CASSPERLRTGELFF. CDR3 sequence (DNA): TGTGCCAGCTCACCCGAGAGGTTAAGAACCGGGGAGCTGTTTTTT.

The chain uses TRBV5-1 and TRBJ1-5; TRBD1 agrees at 7 bases. Germline values: CDR1 SGHRS, CDR2 YFSETQ. The CDR3 is 15 residues long. With 5 bases clipped from V and 4 bases from J, the junction kept 9 bases outside the gene matches. CDR3 sequence: CASRPTGFGNQPQHF. The CDR3 region has the DNA TGCGCCAGCAGGCCGACAGGGTTTGGGAATCAGCCCCAGCATTTT. Based on the CDR3 plus reference TRBV5-1 and TRBJ1-5, the full variable domain is KAGVTQTPRYLIKTRGQQVTLSCSPISGHRSVSWYQQTPGQGLQFLFEYFSETQRNKGNFPGRFSGRQFSNSRSEMNVSTLELGDSALYLCASRPTGFGNQPQHFGDGTRLSIL.

The chain links TRBV27 to TRBJ2-3; possibly TRBD1 for D (7 bases). The CDR3 loop spans 15 amino acids. Trimming removed 5 bases at V and 2 bases at J, with 14 bases between. The germline CDR1 and CDR2 sequences are MNHEY and SMNVEV (reference sequence). The CDR3 region is CASSVTGDSTDTQYF. The CDR3 DNA sequence: TGTGCCAGCAGTGTAACAGGGGACTCCACAGATACGCAGTATTTT.

The chain employs TRBV19 and TRBJ2-1, with 9 bases that match TRBD2. This CDR3 spans 15 amino acids. The germline gives CDR1 LNHDA, CDR2 SQIVND (reference sequence). V was clipped by 1 base and J by 9 bases; unmatched bases: 7. The CDR3 DNA reads TGTGCCAGTAGTATAGGTAGCGGGAGCTTCCCTGAGCAGTTCTTC. Translated: CASSIGSGSFPEQFF.

The chain is built from TRBV11-1 and TRBJ2-3, with D unresolved. V was clipped by 4 bases and J by 1 base, with 9 bases between them. Germline lookup yields CDR1 SGHAT and CDR2 FQDESV (reference sequence). The CDR3 is 14 residues long. CDR3 bases: TGTGCCAGCAGCTCCCCTGTAGGCACAGATACGCAGTATTTT. This codes for CASSSPVGTDTQYF.

This clone came up many times. The CDR3 loop reads CASSEAPGGATDTQYF. CDR3 coding DNA: TGTGCCAGCAGTGAAGCGCCGGGGGGGGCCACAGATACGCAGTATTTT. V gene TRBV6-1 combines with J gene TRBJ2-3; 8 nucleotides line up with TRBD2. The V gene's germline CDR1 is MNHNS and CDR2 SASEGT. Unmatched junction bases numbered 4, after V lost 0 bases and J lost 2 bases. The CDR3 totals 16 residues.

J is TRBJ1-4 and V is TRBV30; 7 bases line up with TRBD1. The CDR3 covers 13 residues. Looked up from germline, CDR1 is GTSNPN and CDR2 is SVGIG (reference sequence). With V trimmed by 2 bases and J by 4 bases, 1 base remained unmatched. The CDR3 DNA sequence: TGTGCCTGGAGTAGACAGGGTAATGAAAAACTGTTTTTT. Protein product: CAWSRQGNEKLFF.